The TCR beta chain described here comes from a study of graft-versus-host responses after intestinal transplantation. Study-level points and caveats: Some GvH clones appeared in ileal mucosa or blood before recipient bone marrow. GvH clone levels peaked in circulation, and this peak was associated with early post-transplant HvG declines. Allografts from individuals with graft-donor T cell macrochimerism displayed high graft-versus-host to host-versus-graft clonal ratios.

TCRdb keeps only in-frame clones here, not all; method: immunoSEQ multiplex PCR. The sample consists of about 15,000 clones, about 55% of them appearing once. CDR3 length equals 15 residues. CDR1 is MNHEY, CDR2 SMNVEV, per germline (reference sequence). V trimming: 1 base; J trimming: 0 bases; junction bases outside the gene matches: 2. Graft specimens yielded both intraepithelial and lamina propria lymphocytes. A note on this clone: Its antigen is still unknown.

The sequence came from a human patient who received an intestinal transplant, so some T cells may come from the graft donor. The rearrangement uses TRBV27 and TRBJ1-2; TRBD1 matches at 7 bases. The sequencing here drew on ileum tissue, taken 524 days after transplant. CDR3 residues: CASSLFGTANYGYTF. CDR3 nucleotides: TGTGCCAGCAGTTTATTTGGGACAGCTAACTATGGCTACACCTTC.